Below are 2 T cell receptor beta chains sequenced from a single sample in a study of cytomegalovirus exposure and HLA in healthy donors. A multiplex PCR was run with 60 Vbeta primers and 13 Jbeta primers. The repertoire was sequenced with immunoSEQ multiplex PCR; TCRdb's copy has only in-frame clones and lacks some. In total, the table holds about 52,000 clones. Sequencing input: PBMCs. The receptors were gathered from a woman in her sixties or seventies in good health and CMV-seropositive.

Here the CDR3 reads CASSTAQGLSGANVLTF. DNA for the CDR3: TGTGCCAGCAGCACCGCACAGGGCCTCTCTGGGGCCAACGTCCTGACTTTC. This sequence joins TRBV27 and TRBJ2-6, with TRBD1 as a possible D gene (6 bases). This CDR3 contains 17 residues. Germline CDR1 and CDR2: MNHEY and SMNVEV (reference sequence). V was trimmed by 6 bases and J by 0 bases, leaving 15 bases between them.

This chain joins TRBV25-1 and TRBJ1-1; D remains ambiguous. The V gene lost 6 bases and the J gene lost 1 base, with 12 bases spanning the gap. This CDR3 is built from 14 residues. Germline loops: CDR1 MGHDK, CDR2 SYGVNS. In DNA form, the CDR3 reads TGTGCCAGCAGCGTAAGCGGGAGGAACACTGAAGCTTTCTTT. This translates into CASSVSGRNTEAFF.